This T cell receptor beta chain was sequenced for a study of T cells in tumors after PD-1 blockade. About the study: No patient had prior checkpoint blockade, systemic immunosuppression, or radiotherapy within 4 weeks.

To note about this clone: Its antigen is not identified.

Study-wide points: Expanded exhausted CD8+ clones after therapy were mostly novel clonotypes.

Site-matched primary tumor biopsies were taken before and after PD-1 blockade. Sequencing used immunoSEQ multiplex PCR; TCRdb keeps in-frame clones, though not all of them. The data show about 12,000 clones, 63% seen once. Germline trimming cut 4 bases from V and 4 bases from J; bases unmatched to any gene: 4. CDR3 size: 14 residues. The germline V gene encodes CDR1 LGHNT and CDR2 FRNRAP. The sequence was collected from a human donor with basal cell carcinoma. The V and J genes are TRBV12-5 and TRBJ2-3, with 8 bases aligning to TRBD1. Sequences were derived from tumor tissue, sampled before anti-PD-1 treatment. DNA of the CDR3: TGTGCTAGTGGTTCGACAGGGGACGCAGATACGCAGTATTTT. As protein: CASGSTGDADTQYF.